These T cell receptor beta chains were read from a single sample in a study of T cells in localized non-small cell lung cancer. Some clones are missing from TCRdb's copy, which holds only in-frame ones; the method was immunoSEQ multiplex PCR. In the table there are roughly 20,000 clones, approximately 91% of which are singletons. Source: peripheral blood mononuclear cells, taken before any cancer treatment. The receptors stem from a male donor aged 60 or over with stage II lung adenocarcinoma. Each CDR3 is given with its conserved first and last residue. A D gene is named only where the DNA matches it firmly.

d_call,v_call,cdr3_length,j_call,cdr3_aa
NA,TRBV28,12,TRBJ2-7,CASRLRSYEQYF
TRBD1,TRBV5-5,15,TRBJ1-4,CASSQNRGSNEKLFF
TRBD2,TRBV15,14,TRBJ2-5,CATSGGGDEETQYF
TRBD1,TRBV5-4,13,TRBJ2-1,CASSLRGGDEQFF
TRBD2,TRBV29-1,15,TRBJ2-3,CSVIAGVGSTDTQYF
TRBD2,TRBV5-4,17,TRBJ2-7,CASSLGVAGGPTYEQYF
TRBD1,TRBV6-1,19,TRBJ2-7,CASSDWGQGRREYSYEQYF
NA,TRBV28,19,TRBJ2-1,CASSYLAQPVADSYNEQFF
TRBD1,TRBV27,18,TRBJ2-7,CASSLLTQARQGVREQYF
TRBD2,TRBV5-1,15,TRBJ2-7,CASSFSGREGYEQYF
NA,TRBV7-9,14,TRBJ1-1,CASSLGLRNTEAFF
TRBD1,TRBV5-6,15,TRBJ1-2,CASSSGTGRNYGYTF
TRBD1,TRBV5-1,14,TRBJ1-4,CASSLGTGGEKLFF
NA,TRBV29-1,16,TRBJ2-1,CSVEVGGQTFTTEQFF
NA,TRBV5-4,16,TRBJ1-4,CASSKTPGPGGEKLFF
NA,TRBV28,13,TRBJ2-1,CASTRTRNNEQFF
NA,TRBV20-1,11,TRBJ2-7,CSAAPSYEQYF
NA,TRBV7-2,14,TRBJ1-5,CASSLGPSNQPQHF
NA,TRBV5-1,19,TRBJ1-1,CASSRWGPGNFMGNTEAFF
NA,TRBV19,16,TRBJ2-7,CASSIGPATNPYEQYF
NA,TRBV7-9,15,TRBJ1-3,CASSLRAASDDTIYF
TRBD2,TRBV11-2,16,TRBJ2-3,CASSPRTSGYTDTQYF
TRBD1,TRBV5-1,15,TRBJ2-5,CASSGAGGGQETQYF
NA,TRBV7-6,14,TRBJ2-7,CASSLPGRPLEQYF
TRBD1,TRBV6-1,15,TRBJ2-7,CASSVEDRGRREQYF
NA,TRBV5-4,17,TRBJ2-6,CASSLGGARTGANVLTF
NA,TRBV5-5,14,TRBJ2-1,CASSLEATYNEQFF
NA,TRBV6-6,13,TRBJ1-5,CASSYGDNQPQHF
TRBD1,TRBV10-3,14,TRBJ2-1,CAIGDRGAYNEQFF
TRBD2,TRBV18,14,TRBJ2-3,CASSPSGSKDTQYF
TRBD1,TRBV28,16,TRBJ1-1,CASSTQGYRGDTEAFF
TRBD1,TRBV18,16,TRBJ1-5,CASSPRDRERNQPQHF
NA,TRBV28,12,TRBJ2-7,CASNSDYGEQYF
NA,TRBV21-1,14,TRBJ2-7,CASSKEPRQGEQYF
TRBD2,TRBV19,12,TRBJ2-7,CASGTSGIEQYF
NA,TRBV5-1,15,TRBJ2-7,CASSTTIDQTYEQYF
TRBD2,TRBV4-1,17,TRBJ2-3,CASSQARGREETDTQYF
NA,TRBV5-6,16,TRBJ2-7,CASSFLGAAGFNEQYF
NA,TRBV19,11,TRBJ1-2,CASIGDNGYTF
TRBD2,TRBV7-2,15,TRBJ2-7,CASSPIAGATYEQYF
NA,TRBV7-3,13,TRBJ2-1,CASSLARDNEQFF
NA,TRBV7-8,18,TRBJ2-3,CASSLLGGNSWGTDTQYF
TRBD2,TRBV5-8,15,TRBJ2-3,CASRRRLASTDTQYF
TRBD1,TRBV28,15,TRBJ1-6,CASSPGQGSNSPLHF
TRBD1,TRBV5-1,17,TRBJ1-6,CASSLKTGSAYNSPLHF
NA,TRBV6-5,14,TRBJ2-5,CASSSGGAGETQYF
TRBD2,TRBV5-1,15,TRBJ2-2,CASRTSGANTGELFF
NA,TRBV7-3,12,TRBJ2-1,CASSLIGREQFF
TRBD2,TRBV27,16,TRBJ2-7,CASSPRLAGTLYEQYF
NA,TRBV7-2,12,TRBJ1-2,CASSLRQYGYTF
NA,TRBV6-1,13,TRBJ1-5,CASSATGNQPQHF
TRBD2,TRBV28,16,TRBJ2-7,CASTTGASGSTYEQYF
TRBD1,TRBV2,14,TRBJ1-5,CASSDGRGLKPQHF
TRBD1,TRBV28,15,TRBJ2-7,CASVGKGTGTYEQYF